The source of this T cell receptor (beta chain) is a study of shared clonotypes between healthy human individuals. The V gene's germline CDR1 is SEHNR and CDR2 FQNEAQ (reference sequence). The CDR3 is 12 residues long. V lost 5 bases and J lost 4, with 9 bases in between. Using immunoSEQ multiplex PCR, the repertoire was profiled, and TCRdb retains in-frame clones only, with some absent. The sample has around 340,000 clones; around 67% are singletons. This TCR was sampled from a man aged 25 to 40 in good health. This sequence joins TRBV7-9 and TRBJ2-7; D is ambiguous. The sequenced sample was memory CD4+ T cells sorted from blood. The subset is: CD45RA-negative fraction. CDR3 loop: CASSELGYEQYF. The CDR3, as DNA: TGTGCCAGCAGCGAGTTGGGGTACGAGCAGTACTTC.